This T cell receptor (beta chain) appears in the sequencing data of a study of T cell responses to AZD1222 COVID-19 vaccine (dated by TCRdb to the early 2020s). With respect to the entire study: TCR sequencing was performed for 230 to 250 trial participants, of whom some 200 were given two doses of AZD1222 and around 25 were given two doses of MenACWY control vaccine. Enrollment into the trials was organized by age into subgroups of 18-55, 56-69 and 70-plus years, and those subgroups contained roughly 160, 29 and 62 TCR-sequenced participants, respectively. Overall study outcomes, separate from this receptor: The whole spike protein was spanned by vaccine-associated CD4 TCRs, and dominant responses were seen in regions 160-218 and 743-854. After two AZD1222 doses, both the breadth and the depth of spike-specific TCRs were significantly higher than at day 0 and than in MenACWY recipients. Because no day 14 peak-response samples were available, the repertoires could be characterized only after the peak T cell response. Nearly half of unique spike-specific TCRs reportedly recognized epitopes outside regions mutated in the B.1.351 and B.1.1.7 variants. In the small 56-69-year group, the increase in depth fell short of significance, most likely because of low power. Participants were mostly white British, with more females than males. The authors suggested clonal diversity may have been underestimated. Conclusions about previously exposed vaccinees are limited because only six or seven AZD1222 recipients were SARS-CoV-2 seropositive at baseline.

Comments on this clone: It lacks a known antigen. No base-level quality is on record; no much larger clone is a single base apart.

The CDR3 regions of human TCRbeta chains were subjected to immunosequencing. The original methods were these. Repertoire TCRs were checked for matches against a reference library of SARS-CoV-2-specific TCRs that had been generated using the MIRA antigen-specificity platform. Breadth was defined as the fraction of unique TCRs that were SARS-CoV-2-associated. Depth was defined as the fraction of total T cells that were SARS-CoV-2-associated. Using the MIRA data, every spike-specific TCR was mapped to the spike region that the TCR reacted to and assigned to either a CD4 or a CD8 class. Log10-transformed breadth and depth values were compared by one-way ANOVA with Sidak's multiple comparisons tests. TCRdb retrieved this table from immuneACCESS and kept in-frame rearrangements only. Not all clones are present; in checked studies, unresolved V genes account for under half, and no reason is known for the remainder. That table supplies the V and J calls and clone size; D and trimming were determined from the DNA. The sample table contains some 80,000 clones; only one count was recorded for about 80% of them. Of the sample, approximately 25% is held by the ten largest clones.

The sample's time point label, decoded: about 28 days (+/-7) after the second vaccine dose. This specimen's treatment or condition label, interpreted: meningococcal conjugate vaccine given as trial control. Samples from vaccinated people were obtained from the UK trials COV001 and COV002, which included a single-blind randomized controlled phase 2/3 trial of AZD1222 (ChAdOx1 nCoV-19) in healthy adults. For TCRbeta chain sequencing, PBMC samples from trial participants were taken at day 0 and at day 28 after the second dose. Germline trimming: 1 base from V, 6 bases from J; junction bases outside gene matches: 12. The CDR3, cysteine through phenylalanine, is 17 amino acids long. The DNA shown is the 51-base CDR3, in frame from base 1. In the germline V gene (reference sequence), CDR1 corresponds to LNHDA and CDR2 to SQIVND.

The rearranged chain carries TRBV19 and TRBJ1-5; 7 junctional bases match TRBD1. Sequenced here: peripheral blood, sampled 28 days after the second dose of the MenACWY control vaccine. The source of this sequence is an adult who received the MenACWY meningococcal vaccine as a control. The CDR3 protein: CASSIGFARGYGQPQHF. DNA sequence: TGTGCCAGTAGTATAGGGTTCGCCAGGGGGTACGGTCAGCCCCAGCATTTT.